The 18 T cell receptor beta chains reported below all come from one sample, sequenced in a study of T cell responses to AZD1222 COVID-19 vaccine. The table came from immunoSEQ multiplex PCR; TCRdb's copy has only in-frame clones and leaves some out. Found here are fewer than 150,000 clones, roughly 87% of them singletons; the top ten hold about 1.2%. The input for sequencing was peripheral blood, taken on day 0 of AZD1222 vaccination. Receptor source: an adult in good health.

The chain recombines TRBV5-6 with TRBJ1-2; TRBD1 agrees at 7 bases. Trimming removed 5 bases from V and 1 base from J; junction bases left unmatched: 11. The length of the CDR3 is 16 residues. Germline lookup yields CDR1 SGHDT and CDR2 YYEEEE. The CDR3 bases are TGTGCCAGCAGATTAAAATCAGGGGGTTTTAACTATGGCTACACCTTC. It encodes CASRLKSGGFNYGYTF.

This clone was picked up a small number of times. The V call is TRBV5-5, the J call TRBJ1-2; the D gene is possibly TRBD1 (6 bases). The CDR3 contains 16 residues. Trimming removed 3 bases from V and 2 bases from J, with 17 bases in between. Germline CDR1 and CDR2: SGHKS and YYEKEE (reference sequence). The chain's CDR3 is CASSWQRGAGNYGYTF. As DNA, the CDR3 is TGTGCCAGCAGCTGGCAACGGGGGGCAGGGAACTATGGCTACACCTTC.

The chain employs TRBV7-2 and TRBJ2-3; D uncertain. Germline V gene data show CDR1 as SGHTA and CDR2 as FQGNSA. Trimming took 9 bases from V and 1 from J, leaving 17 bases between them. The CDR3 is 15 residues long. The CDR3 nucleotides are TGTGCCAGTCACCTCGGCGGAACAGGCACAGATACGCAGTATTTT. Protein sequence: CASHLGGTGTDTQYF. Full variable domain (rest looked up from reference TRBV7-2 and TRBJ2-3): GAGVSQSPSNKVTEKGKDVELRCDPISGHTALYWYRQSLGQGLEFLIYFQGNSAPDKSGLPSDRFSAERTGGSVSTLTIQRTQQEDSAVYLCASHLGGTGTDTQYFGPGTRLTVL.

The gene calls are TRBV27 and TRBJ1-2; TRBD1 might be the D (5 bases). This CDR3 contains 15 residues. Germline CDR1 MNHEY, CDR2 SMNVEV (reference sequence). V lost 3 bases, J lost 1 base, and 12 bases lay in between. CDR3: CASSFSRADNYGYTF. The CDR3 DNA is TGTGCCAGCAGTTTTTCCAGGGCGGATAACTATGGCTACACCTTC.

This clone has just one count. The gene calls are TRBV7-8 and TRBJ1-1; 9 positions agree with TRBD1. Germline lookup yields CDR1 SGHVS and CDR2 FQNEAQ. With V trimmed by 4 bases and J by 11 bases, 11 bases remained unmatched. CDR3 size: 14 residues. The DNA for the CDR3 is TGTGCCAGCAGCTCGCATAACAGGGGGCAATTGGCTTTCTTT. Translating it yields CASSSHNRGQLAFF.

V usage is TRBV10-3 and J usage is TRBJ2-7; weak D call: TRBD1 (6 bases). V lost 6 bases and J 3 bases, leaving 15 bases between the germline ends. This CDR3 contains 14 residues. Germline values: CDR1 ENHRY, CDR2 SYGVKD. DNA for the CDR3: TGTGCCATCAGGGATAGGACAGTCGACTACGAGCAGTACTTC. It yields the protein CAIRDRTVDYEQYF.

The chain carries TRBV6-5 and TRBJ1-6; D gene uncertain. The CDR3 is 13 amino acids. With 6 bases removed from V and 8 bases from J, the gap between germline ends came to 11 bases. In germline, CDR1 is MNHEY, CDR2 SVGAGI. The CDR3 loop reads CASRTAADSPLHF. DNA of the CDR3: TGTGCCAGCAGAACCGCCGCGGATTCACCCCTCCACTTT.

This clone was recorded only once. The chain has TRBV5-1 and TRBJ2-1; D is perhaps TRBD2 (5 bases). The germline V gene has CDR1 SGHRS and CDR2 YFSETQ. The CDR3 covers 13 residues. V was pared by 3 bases and J by 9 bases, with 13 bases between. CDR3 region: CASSSKTRGEQFF. Here the CDR3 DNA reads TGCGCCAGCAGCTCGAAAACTCGGGGTGAGCAGTTCTTC.

V usage is TRBV7-5 and J usage is TRBJ2-1; the D segment call TRBD2 is taken from the table without a DNA check. TRBV7-5 is a documented pseudogene. The CDR3 totals 17 residues. CDR3: CVRSLPKTSGGANEQFF. CDR3 nucleotide sequence: TGTGTCAGAAGCTTACCAAAGACTAGCGGGGGTGCGAATGAGCAGTTCTTC.

V and J are TRBV27 and TRBJ2-7, with TRBD1 matching over 7 bases. V shed 5 bases, J shed 0 bases, and the junction held 7 bases outside the gene matches. CDR3 length: 15 residues. The germline CDR1 and CDR2 sequences are MNHEY and SMNVEV (reference sequence). This CDR3 reads CASSATGVFSYEQYF. The CDR3 region has the DNA TGTGCCAGCAGTGCCACAGGGGTCTTCTCCTACGAGCAGTACTTC.

The chain recombines TRBV19 with TRBJ1-5, with D possibly being TRBD1 (6 bases). Deletions cut 7 bases from V and 0 bases from J, with 13 bases between. Per germline, CDR1 LNHDA and CDR2 SQIVND (reference sequence). The CDR3 has 15 residues. This CDR3 is CASTPTGYSNQPQHF. CDR3 DNA sequence: TGTGCCAGTACCCCGACAGGCTATAGCAATCAGCCCCAGCATTTT.

The J gene is TRBJ2-1, the V gene TRBV7-9; possibly TRBD1 for D (6 bases). CDR3 length: 15 amino acids. Germline CDR1 SEHNR, CDR2 FQNEAQ (reference sequence). With 5 bases removed from V and 3 bases from J, the gap between germline ends came to 14 bases. The CDR3, as DNA: TGTGCCAGCAGCCCCACAGGGAAGAACTACAATGAGCAGTTCTTC. The encoded protein is CASSPTGKNYNEQFF.

This rearrangement joins TRBV29-1 to TRBJ2-5; D is possibly TRBD2 (5 bases). This CDR3 has 13 amino acids. CDR1 SQVTM and CDR2 ANQGSEA come from the germline V gene. V was cut by 4 bases and J by 5 bases, with 14 bases left in between. The CDR3 sequence: CSVAESRRETQYF. The CDR3 DNA follows: TGCAGCGTTGCCGAATCTAGGAGGGAGACCCAGTACTTC. Complete variable domain (other parts from reference TRBV29-1 and TRBJ2-5): SAVISQKPSRDICQRGTSLTIQCQVDSQVTMMFWYRQQPGQSLTLIATANQGSEATYESGFVIDKFPISRPNLTFSTLTVSNMSPEDSSIYLCSVAESRRETQYFGPGTRLLVL.

This rearrangement joins TRBV13 to TRBJ2-3, with 9 bases fitting TRBD1. The CDR3 is 16 amino acids. Germline CDR1 reads PRHDT; CDR2 reads FYEKMQ (reference sequence). Trimming took 5 bases from V and 3 from J; bases not matched to a gene: 9. This CDR3 is CASSTETGGATDTQYF. CDR3 DNA sequence: TGTGCCAGCAGCACCGAAACAGGGGGCGCAACAGATACGCAGTATTTT.

Written as DNA, the CDR3 is TGTGCCAGCAGCTTAGAGGGCCTAAGGAGTGAGCAGTTCTTC. Translated: CASSLEGLRSEQFF. The chain combines TRBV7-8 with TRBJ2-1; the D is unclear. The CDR3 consists of 14 residues. The ends were cut back, 1 base at V and 9 bases at J, with 13 bases in the middle. CDR1 SGHVS and CDR2 FQNEAQ come from the germline V gene. Together with reference TRBV7-8 and TRBJ2-1, the CDR3 gives the full variable domain: GAGVSQSPRYKVAKRGQDVALRCDPISGHVSLFWYQQALGQGPEFLTYFQNEAQLDKSGLPSDRFFAERPEGSVSTLKIQRTQQEDSAVYLCASSLEGLRSEQFFGPGTRLTVL.

The chain recombines TRBV19 with TRBJ1-6; D call uncertain. There are 18 residues in the CDR3. Germline assignment: CDR1 LNHDA and CDR2 SQIVND (reference sequence). The ends were cut back, 4 bases at V and 5 bases at J, with 21 bases in the middle. CDR3 in amino acids: CASSTGLRKDFDNSPLHF. DNA of the CDR3: TGTGCCAGTAGTACAGGACTCCGAAAGGATTTCGATAATTCACCCCTCCACTTT.

The chain carries TRBV28 and TRBJ1-2; 10 positions agree with TRBD1. The CDR3 spans 15 residues. The trim removed 4 bases at V and 7 bases at J, leaving 9 bases unmatched. Germline lookup yields CDR1 MDHEN and CDR2 SYDVKM. CDR3 in amino acids: CASSSSDRGVTGYTF. CDR3 DNA sequence: TGTGCCAGCAGTTCCTCGGACAGGGGGGTAACTGGCTACACCTTC.

This chain links TRBV5-1 with TRBJ1-2; TRBD1 might be the D (6 bases). The germline V gene has CDR1 SGHRS and CDR2 YFSETQ. Trimming removed 4 bases from V and 2 bases from J, with 12 bases in between. This CDR3 contains 14 residues. In DNA form, the CDR3 reads TGCGCCAGCAGCCCTGGGGGCGGAAACTATGGCTACACCTTC. This gives the protein CASSPGGGNYGYTF.